The text below deals with one TCR beta chain. Its antigen remains unknown. This entry belongs to a study of OX40 agonist ivuxolimab in advanced cancers. Looking at the study overall: Patient treatment consisted of intravenous ivuxolimab administration every 2 weeks at 0.01 to 10 mg/kg. Whole-study findings and limits: Among some nonresponders, normalized T-cell clonal expansion was also low.

Assay used: immunoSEQ multiplex PCR; TCRdb lists only in-frame clones, some missing. The sample lists about 60,000 clones, nearly 95% occurring once. CDR1 and CDR2 from the germline V gene are SGDLS and YYNGEE. V shed 3 bases and J shed 0 bases, with 10 bases lying between them. This CDR3 region has 15 residues. The material was CD4+ or CD8+ T cells sorted from blood, obtained in a trial of the OX40 agonist ivuxolimab. The rearrangement links TRBV9 to TRBJ2-1; TRBD1 or TRBD2 may be the D gene (5 bases each). This sequence originates from an adult with an advanced solid tumor such as melanoma, head and neck, liver or kidney cancer. The CDR3 is CASSAGAASYNEQFF. The DNA of the CDR3 is TGTGCCAGCAGCGCCGGGGCGGCCTCCTACAATGAGCAGTTCTTC. The variable domain in full, completed from reference TRBV9 and TRBJ2-1, reads DSGVTQTPKHLITATGQRVTLRCSPRSGDLSVYWYQQSLDQGLQFLIQYYNGEERAKGNILERFSAQQFPDLHSELNLSSLELGDSALYFCASSAGAASYNEQFFGPGTRLTVL.